A single sample gave rise to the 23 T cell receptor beta chains below, sequenced in a study of T cell repertoires in cytomegalovirus infection. These receptors have no known antigen. TCRdb re-derived calls from the reads in MiXCR, one entry per CDR3 protein. The data hold approximately 910,000 distinct CDR3 sequences, with around 29% observed a single time. The sample here was cultured CD8+ T cells from PBMCs, taken from culture after CMV antigen stimulation. These TCRs come from a human donor in good health (CMV status not recorded). Some clones in this sample may be carry-over from other donors' samples.

This clonotype is a singleton in its sample. CDR3 residues: CSARGDDPKNYGYTF. In nucleotides, the CDR3 is TGCAGTGCTAGAGGGGACGACCCCAAGAACTATGGCTACACCTTC. The chain uses TRBV20-1 and TRBJ1-2, with D possibly TRBD1 on 5 matching bases. Trimming took 1 base from V and 2 from J, leaving 14 bases between them. The germline CDR1 and CDR2 sequences are DFQATT and SNEGSKA (reference sequence). CDR3 length: 15 residues.

For the CDR3, the DNA is TGCGCCAGCAGCTTGGACAGGGGAATCGATGGAAACACCATATATTTT. This encodes CASSLDRGIDGNTIYF. The gene calls are TRBV5-1 and TRBJ1-3; 7 bases map to TRBD1. V shed 0 bases and J 3 bases; nucleotides not matched to a gene: 6. The CDR3 consists of 16 residues. Germline V gives CDR1 SGHRS, CDR2 YFSETQ.

This clonotype was counted many times. J is TRBJ1-2 and V is TRBV7-9, with D perhaps TRBD1 (5 bases). Per germline, CDR1 SEHNR and CDR2 FQNEAQ (reference sequence). Trimming left V 1 base short and J 8 bases short, with 20 bases between. The CDR3 has 16 amino acids. The CDR3 DNA is TGTGCCAGCAGCTTAGAGGGACTGGAAAGGAGGGACGGCTACACCTTC. It encodes CASSLEGLERRDGYTF.

The V gene is TRBV7-6, the J gene TRBJ2-7, with 7 bases identical to TRBD1. The CDR3 is 14 residues long. CDR1 SGHVS and CDR2 FNYEAQ come from the germline V gene. CDR3 nucleotide sequence: TGTGTCAGCAGCGCAAAGGGACAGTCCTACGAGCAGTACGTC. Translated: CVSSAKGQSYEQYV.

The table lists this clonotype with a few counts. The gene calls are TRBV9 and TRBJ1-4; D call uncertain. CDR1 and CDR2 (germline): SGDLS, YYNGEE. This CDR3 contains 15 residues. Trimming left V 0 bases short and J 0 bases short, with 6 bases between. CDR3 DNA: TGTGCCAGCAGCGTAGACTCCTCAACTAATGAAAAACTGTTTTTT. Encoded protein: CASSVDSSTNEKLFF.

The rearrangement uses TRBV12-5 and TRBJ2-7; TRBD1 agrees at 7 bases. Germline assignment: CDR1 LGHNT and CDR2 FRNRAP. The CDR3 consists of 12 residues. Germline trimming cut 6 bases from V and 3 bases from J; bases unmatched to any gene: 2. This CDR3 is CASGQGVYEQYF. The CDR3 DNA sequence: TGTGCTAGTGGGCAGGGGGTCTACGAGCAGTACTTC.

J is TRBJ1-6 and V is TRBV5-4; D unclear. This CDR3 comprises 16 residues. V lost 4 bases and J 0 bases, leaving 11 bases between the germline ends. The V gene's germline CDR1 is SGHNT and CDR2 YYREEE (reference sequence). Written as DNA, the CDR3 is TGTGCCAGCAGCACCTCTCGACCCTCCTATAATTCACCCCTCCACTTT. Translated, it gives CASSTSRPSYNSPLHF.

V usage is TRBV28 and J usage is TRBJ2-2, with D tentatively TRBD2 (7 bases). Germline V gene sequence: CDR1 MDHEN, CDR2 SYDVKM. CDR3 length equals 18 residues. Trimming removed 6 bases at V and 2 bases at J, with 22 bases between. The CDR3 region has the DNA TGTGCCAGCAGCCTTGGGGGGGCCAAACCCCGAAACACCGGGGAGCTGTTTTTT. Amino acids: CASSLGGAKPRNTGELFF.

The rearrangement links TRBV7-4 to TRBJ2-5, with TRBD2 matching 8 bases. Germline loops: CDR1 SGHVT, CDR2 SQSDAQ. This CDR3 spans 14 amino acids. J lost 3 bases, V lost 7 bases, and 7 bases had no gene match. The CDR3 here is CASKVQGLEETQYF. The DNA of the CDR3 is TGTGCCAGCAAGGTCCAGGGACTAGAAGAGACCCAGTACTTC. The whole variable domain, remainder taken from reference TRBV7-4 and TRBJ2-5, is GAGVSQSPRYKVAKRGRDVALRCDSISGHVTLYWYRQTLGQGSEVLTYSQSDAQRDKSGRPSGRFSAERPERSVSTLKIQRTEQGDSAVYLCASKVQGLEETQYFGPGTRLLVL.

This sequence joins TRBV27 and TRBJ2-1; a weak D match, TRBD2 (6 bases). Germline CDR1 is MNHEY and CDR2 is SMNVEV (reference sequence). This CDR3 region has 16 residues. V lost 2 bases and J 6 bases, leaving 17 bases between the germline ends. The CDR3 spells CASSLGLVGGFNEQFF. CDR3 sequence (DNA): TGTGCCAGCAGTTTAGGGTTAGTGGGGGGTTTCAATGAGCAGTTCTTC.

This chain joins TRBV28 and TRBJ1-5, with 7 positions matching TRBD1. The CDR3 consists of 18 residues. V dropped 3 bases and J dropped 2; count of bases not matched to a gene: 13. CDR1 MDHEN and CDR2 SYDVKM come from the germline V gene. The CDR3 DNA reads TGTGCCAGCAGTTTCCATGGTAGGGGGCAGGGAGGCAATCAGCCCCAGCATTTT. Translated: CASSFHGRGQGGNQPQHF. Complete variable domain (other parts from reference TRBV28 and TRBJ1-5): DVKVTQSSRYLVKRTGEKVFLECVQDMDHENMFWYRQDPGLGLRLIYFSYDVKMKEKGDIPEGYSVSREKKERFSLILESASTNQTSMYLCASSFHGRGQGGNQPQHFGDGTRLSIL.

This clonotype was recorded at least ten times. The chain has TRBV7-6 and TRBJ2-1; TRBD2 matches 12 bases. V gave up 1 base and J gave up 8 bases; unmatched junction bases: 12. The CDR3 totals 18 residues. Per germline, CDR1 SGHVS and CDR2 FNYEAQ. The CDR3 reads CASSLVPTSGGTRDEQFF. The CDR3 DNA follows: TGTGCCAGCAGCTTAGTCCCAACTAGCGGGGGGACTAGGGATGAGCAGTTCTTC.

The chain combines TRBV27 with TRBJ1-5, with a possible D match to TRBD1 (6 bases). Trimming pared 2 bases from V and 0 bases from J, leaving 17 bases between. CDR1 and CDR2 (germline): MNHEY, SMNVEV (reference sequence). CDR3 length equals 18 residues. CDR3 amino acids: CASSLTPIGGLSNQPQHF. The CDR3 nucleotides are TGTGCCAGCAGTTTAACCCCTATAGGGGGACTTAGCAATCAGCCCCAGCATTTT.

The V gene is TRBV18, the J gene TRBJ2-7, with 12 bases fitting TRBD1. CDR1 is KGHSH, CDR2 LQKENI, per germline. V dropped 5 bases and J dropped 5; count of bases not matched to a gene: 4. The CDR3 consists of 14 residues. The chain's CDR3 is CASSDGTGGNEQYV. The CDR3 DNA sequence: TGTGCCAGCTCAGACGGGACAGGGGGCAACGAGCAGTACGTC.

The DNA of the CDR3 is TGCGCCAGCAGCCCGCGTAGGGGAGAGGCTAACTATGGCTACACCTTC. Amino acids: CASSPRRGEANYGYTF. V is TRBV4-3 and J is TRBJ1-2; D may be TRBD1 (5 bases). CDR1 is LGHNA and CDR2 is YSLEER in the germline V gene. V gave up 4 bases and J gave up 0 bases, with 15 bases separating them. This CDR3 contains 16 residues.

The V and J genes are TRBV12-3 or TRBV12-4 and TRBJ1-3, with 9 bases matching TRBD1. With 8 bases clipped from V and 4 bases from J, the junction kept 12 bases outside the gene matches. The CDR3 runs 16 residues. CDR3 region: CASGWDRDSGGNTIYF. CDR3 sequence (DNA): TGTGCCAGCGGGTGGGACAGGGATTCGGGAGGAAACACCATATATTTT.

This clonotype was picked up a small number of times. The chain combines TRBV6-2 or TRBV6-3 with TRBJ2-7; 7 bases line up with TRBD1. Trimming removed 6 bases from V and 0 bases from J; junction bases left unmatched: 8. This CDR3 has 15 residues. Germline CDR1 reads MNHEY; CDR2 reads SVGEGT. CDR3 amino acids: CASSPGQVLSYEQYV. The CDR3 DNA reads TGTGCCAGCAGCCCTGGACAGGTCCTCTCCTACGAGCAGTACGTC.

This clonotype was seen many times. This CDR3 is CASQGAGIAYNEQFF. DNA for the CDR3: TGTGCCAGTCAAGGGGCGGGGATCGCCTACAATGAGCAGTTCTTC. This chain connects TRBV19 to TRBJ2-1, with a weak D call TRBD2 (6 bases). V was shortened by 8 bases and J by 2 bases, with 16 bases between the two germline ends. The V gene's germline CDR1 is LNHDA and CDR2 SQIVND (reference sequence). This CDR3 is built from 15 residues.

The genes are TRBV3-1 and TRBJ2-3, with D possibly called TRBD1 or TRBD2 (5 bases each). The V gene lost 3 bases and the J gene lost 6 bases, with 13 bases spanning the gap. The CDR3 has 14 amino acids. The V gene's germline CDR1 is LGHDT and CDR2 YNNKEL (reference sequence). The CDR3: CASSQGDSGDTQYF. The DNA for the CDR3 is TGTGCCAGCAGCCAGGGGGATAGTGGGGATACGCAGTATTTT.

This clonotype has more than one count but fewer than ten. The chain uses TRBV6-1 and TRBJ1-5; D might be TRBD1 (5 bases). CDR3 length equals 14 residues. Per the germline V gene, CDR1 is MNHNS and CDR2 is SASEGT. The ends were cut back, 2 bases at V and 5 bases at J, with 10 bases in the middle. CDR3 amino acids: CASSERGTYQPQHF. CDR3 nucleotides: TGTGCCAGCAGTGAAAGGGGCACCTATCAGCCCCAGCATTTT.

The J gene is TRBJ2-3, the V gene TRBV28, with 9 bases matching TRBD2. The germline V gene encodes CDR1 MDHEN and CDR2 SYDVKM. Trimming removed 3 bases from V and 2 bases from J; junction bases left unmatched: 9. The CDR3 runs 17 residues. CDR3: CASSFPAAGGFTDTQYF. The CDR3 nucleotides read TGTGCCAGCAGTTTTCCGGCAGCGGGGGGTTTCACAGATACGCAGTATTTT.

This chain links TRBV15 with TRBJ1-5; D perhaps matches TRBD1 (6 bases). This CDR3 is 14 amino acids long. Germline CDR1 LNHNV, CDR2 YYDKDF (reference sequence). V was pared by 9 bases and J by 5 bases, with 17 bases between. This chain's CDR3 is CATKGYREDQPQHF. The DNA for the CDR3 is TGTGCCACGAAGGGTTACAGGGAGGATCAGCCCCAGCATTTT.

The chain uses TRBV6-6 and TRBJ2-1; D unclear. Germline assignment: CDR1 MNHNY and CDR2 SVGAGI (reference sequence). The CDR3 covers 12 residues. Trimming removed 4 bases from V and 6 bases from J, with 7 bases in between. The CDR3 region is CASSFNGNEQFF. CDR3 bases: TGTGCCAGCAGTTTTAACGGCAATGAGCAGTTCTTC.